These 22 T cell receptor beta chains were sequenced from one sample in a study of OX40 agonist ivuxolimab in advanced cancers. The library relied on the immunoSEQ multiplex PCR assay. TCRdb provides this immuneACCESS table in a form limited to in-frame rearrangements. Some clones are lacking; in checked studies, under half of them reflect an unresolved V gene, and why the rest are absent is not known. The sample profile shows 66,000 or so clones; roughly 87% of them were found once. The top ten clones comprise around 2% of the sample. This sample comprised CD4+ or CD8+ T cells sorted from blood, obtained in a trial of the OX40 agonist ivuxolimab. Receptors were obtained from an adult with an advanced solid tumor such as melanoma, head and neck, liver or kidney cancer.

The V and J genes are TRBV9 and TRBJ1-2; D is possibly TRBD1 (5 bases). The V gene's germline CDR1 is SGDLS and CDR2 YYNGEE. The CDR3 has 15 amino acids. Deletions cut 4 bases from V and 4 bases from J, with 17 bases between. CDR3 residues: CASSSDQGGSYGYTF. The CDR3 coding sequence is TGTGCCAGCAGCTCAGACCAGGGCGGGAGCTATGGCTACACCTTC.

The chain joins TRBV5-6 to TRBJ2-1, with a weak D call TRBD2 (6 bases). Trimming took off 0 bases at V and 8 bases at J, with 12 bases between the two ends. Germline V gives CDR1 SGHDT, CDR2 YYEEEE. The CDR3 is 14 residues long. CDR3 loop: CASSLGRGVYEQFF. The CDR3 DNA is TGTGCCAGCAGCTTGGGGCGGGGTGTATATGAGCAGTTCTTC.

The chain couples TRBV28 to TRBJ1-1; tentative D call: TRBD1 (5 bases). From germline, CDR1 is MDHEN and CDR2 SYDVKM. V dropped 6 bases and J dropped 3 bases, with 26 bases sitting between them. The CDR3 runs 18 residues. The CDR3 is CASSPLPQADPRDTEAFF. Here the CDR3 DNA reads TGTGCCAGCAGCCCCTTACCACAGGCCGACCCTCGGGACACTGAAGCTTTCTTT.

The chain uses TRBV19 and TRBJ1-5; D might be TRBD1 (6 bases). Trimming left V 2 bases short and J 0 bases short, with 14 bases between. The V gene's germline CDR1 is LNHDA and CDR2 SQIVND (reference sequence). The CDR3 is 17 residues long. This chain's CDR3 is CASSIMGQGISNQPQHF. For the CDR3, the DNA is TGTGCCAGTAGTATAATGGGCCAGGGGATTAGCAATCAGCCCCAGCATTTT.

This clone was counted between two and nine times. The chain recombines TRBV7-3 with TRBJ1-3; the D gene is possibly TRBD1 (5 bases). CDR3 length: 14 amino acids. CDR1 is SGHTA and CDR2 is FQGTGA in the germline V gene. V lost 5 bases to trimming and J lost 4 bases, with 12 bases between them. The CDR3 here is CASSLGGVGNTIYF. DNA for the CDR3: TGTGCCAGCAGCCTCGGAGGGGTCGGAAACACCATATATTTT. The variable domain in full, with the rest retrieved from reference TRBV7-3 and TRBJ1-3, is GAGVSQTPSNKVTEKGKYVELRCDPISGHTALYWYRQSLGQGPEFLIYFQGTGAADDSGLPNDRFFAVRPEGSVSTLKIQRTERGDSAVYLCASSLGGVGNTIYFGEGSWLTVV.

In this sample, this clone turned up once. V is TRBV5-8 and J is TRBJ1-4; 9 bases align to TRBD1. In germline, CDR1 is SGHTS, CDR2 YDEGEE. This CDR3 spans 16 amino acids. The ends lost 0 bases at V and 6 bases at J; junction bases unmatched: 6. The CDR3 reads CASSLGVRDRDEKLFF. CDR3 DNA sequence: TGTGCCAGCAGCTTGGGGGTCCGGGACAGGGATGAAAAACTGTTTTTT.

The chain couples TRBV5-8 to TRBJ2-2; no definite D call. The length of the CDR3 is 15 residues. With 2 bases removed from V and 0 bases from J, the gap between germline ends came to 8 bases. Germline V CDR1 and CDR2: SGHTS, YDEGEE. The CDR3 loop reads CASSFTFANTGELFF. In DNA form, the CDR3 reads TGTGCCAGCAGCTTTACATTCGCGAACACCGGGGAGCTGTTTTTT.

The chain links TRBV19 to TRBJ2-1, with D perhaps matching TRBD2 (6 bases). Germline values: CDR1 LNHDA, CDR2 SQIVND (reference sequence). This CDR3 has 16 residues. Trimming cost V 0 bases and J 7 bases, with 16 bases left between them. The CDR3 DNA reads as TGTGCCAGTAGTATAGAGGAGGGTAAGGGTAAAAATGAGCAGTTCTTC. Protein sequence: CASSIEEGKGKNEQFF.

This clone was observed a single time. The chain joins TRBV28 to TRBJ2-5; 7 bases map to TRBD1. The J call may be incorrect, as the DNA end agrees better with TRBJ2-7. CDR1 and CDR2 from the germline V gene are MDHEN and SYDVKM. The CDR3 has 14 residues. Here the CDR3 DNA reads TGTGCCAGCAGCTCCGGGACAGAGCCTTACGAGCAGTACTTC. Encoded protein: CASSSGTEPYEQYF.

The gene calls are TRBV21-1 and TRBJ2-7; TRBD2 is taken as the D call from the table, unchecked against the DNA. TRBV21-1 is classified as a pseudogene. The CDR3 is 17 amino acids. CDR3 amino acids: CASSIRGEWTPEDEQYF. The CDR3 DNA reads as TGTGCCAGCAGCATTCGGGGGGAGTGGACCCCCGAGGACGAGCAGTACTTC.

This chain uses TRBV27 with TRBJ1-6, with D uncertain. The germline gives CDR1 MNHEY, CDR2 SMNVEV (reference sequence). The CDR3 spans 15 residues. The V end was cut by 0 bases, the J end by 8 bases, with 11 bases between. For the CDR3, the DNA is TGTGCCAGCAGTTTATCGACCCGGACCGATTCACCCCTCCACTTT. Translated, it gives CASSLSTRTDSPLHF.

V and J are TRBV4-1 and TRBJ2-7; weak D call: TRBD2 (5 bases). The CDR3 contains 11 residues. Per germline, CDR1 MGHRA and CDR2 YSYEKL. V lost 5 bases to trimming and J lost 5 bases, with 7 bases between them. Written as DNA, the CDR3 is TGCGCCAGCAGCTTAGCGAACGAGCAGTACTTC. It specifies CASSLANEQYF.

CDR3 residues: CASSVGPAGTEAFF. CDR3 nucleotide sequence: TGTGCCAGCAGCGTAGGCCCCGCCGGCACTGAAGCTTTCTTT. This rearrangement joins TRBV9 to TRBJ1-1, with D uncertain. The germline CDR1 and CDR2 sequences are SGDLS and YYNGEE. This CDR3 is 14 amino acids long. V dropped 0 bases and J dropped 4 bases, with 10 bases sitting between them.

V gene TRBV6-5 combines with J gene TRBJ2-7, with no clear D. The CDR3 is 13 residues long. CDR1 is MNHEY, CDR2 SVGAGI, per germline. Trimming left V 2 bases short and J 0 bases short, with 5 bases between. CDR3 sequence (DNA): TGTGCCAGCAGTTACGCCGACTCCTACGAGCAGTACTTC. Encoded protein: CASSYADSYEQYF.

The V call is TRBV30, the J call TRBJ2-3; either TRBD1 or TRBD2 may fit D (5 bases each). Trimming shortened V by 4 bases and J by 6 bases, and 11 bases separated the two germline ends. The length of the CDR3 is 12 residues. Looked up from germline, CDR1 is GTSNPN and CDR2 is SVGIG (reference sequence). CDR3 coding DNA: TGTGCCTGGAATGGGGGTCGCGATACGCAGTATTTT. Its protein product is CAWNGGRDTQYF. Full variable domain (missing parts from reference TRBV30 and TRBJ2-3): SQTIHQWPATLVQPVGSPLSLECTVEGTSNPNLYWYRQAAGRGLQLLFYSVGIGQISSEVPQNLSASRPQDRQFILSSKKLLLSDSGFYLCAWNGGRDTQYFGPGTRLTVL.

The gene calls are TRBV5-5 and TRBJ2-3; no clear D gene. CDR1 is SGHKS, CDR2 YYEKEE, per germline (reference sequence). The CDR3 loop spans 13 amino acids. Trimming cost V 1 base and J 3 bases, with 6 bases left between them. The CDR3: CASSLSRTDTQYF. CDR3 bases: TGTGCCAGCAGCTTGTCCAGAACAGATACGCAGTATTTT.

V and J are TRBV5-1 and TRBJ2-1, with D maybe TRBD1 (5 bases). The CDR3 contains 13 residues. V was clipped by 5 bases and J by 6 bases, with 12 bases between them. CDR1 and CDR2 from the germline V gene are SGHRS and YFSETQ. The CDR3 bases are TGCGCCAGCAGTCCTGACCAGGGCAATGAGCAGTTCTTC. Its protein product is CASSPDQGNEQFF.

The V and J genes are TRBV7-9 and TRBJ1-3; D unresolved. Trimming stripped 3 bases from V and 0 bases from J, with 9 bases between. The length of the CDR3 is 15 residues. The germline CDR1 and CDR2 sequences are SEHNR and FQNEAQ (reference sequence). CDR3 sequence (DNA): TGTGCCAGCAGCTTTGGCCCGCTCTCTGGAAACACCATATATTTT. This translates into CASSFGPLSGNTIYF.

This chain uses TRBV2 with TRBJ2-5; D uncertain. Trimming shortened V by 3 bases and J by 7 bases, and 6 bases separated the two germline ends. Germline V gene data show CDR1 as SNHLY and CDR2 as FYNNEI. This CDR3 is built from 11 residues. The CDR3 DNA follows: TGTGCCAGCAGTGACGCCCGGACCCAGTACTTC. Amino acid sequence: CASSDARTQYF.

V and J are TRBV11-3 and TRBJ2-3, with unresolved D. Trimming took 3 bases from V and 0 from J, leaving 10 bases between them. The germline gives CDR1 SGHNT, CDR2 YENEEA. The CDR3 has 15 amino acids. In DNA form, the CDR3 reads TGTGCCAGCAGCTTCGGAGCCGATAGCACAGATACGCAGTATTTT. It translates to CASSFGADSTDTQYF.

The rearrangement links TRBV19 to TRBJ2-3; D is perhaps TRBD1 or TRBD2 (5 bases each). From germline, CDR1 is LNHDA and CDR2 SQIVND (reference sequence). This CDR3 contains 17 residues. V was trimmed by 5 bases and J by 1 base, leaving 19 bases between them. The CDR3 DNA follows: TGTGCCAGTAGTCAACAGGACGGGAATGTTGGCACAGATACGCAGTATTTT. It encodes CASSQQDGNVGTDTQYF.

This clone was seen just once. The genes are TRBV9 and TRBJ2-3, with 11 bases lining up with TRBD1. The CDR3 spans 16 residues. Trimming removed 3 bases from V and 2 bases from J; junction bases left unmatched: 5. Germline V gene sequence: CDR1 SGDLS, CDR2 YYNGEE. The CDR3 loop is CASSDGTGGDTDTQYF. The CDR3 nucleotides are TGTGCCAGCAGCGATGGGACAGGGGGAGACACAGATACGCAGTATTTT. Full variable domain (missing parts from reference TRBV9 and TRBJ2-3): DSGVTQTPKHLITATGQRVTLRCSPRSGDLSVYWYQQSLDQGLQFLIQYYNGEERAKGNILERFSAQQFPDLHSELNLSSLELGDSALYFCASSDGTGGDTDTQYFGPGTRLTVL.